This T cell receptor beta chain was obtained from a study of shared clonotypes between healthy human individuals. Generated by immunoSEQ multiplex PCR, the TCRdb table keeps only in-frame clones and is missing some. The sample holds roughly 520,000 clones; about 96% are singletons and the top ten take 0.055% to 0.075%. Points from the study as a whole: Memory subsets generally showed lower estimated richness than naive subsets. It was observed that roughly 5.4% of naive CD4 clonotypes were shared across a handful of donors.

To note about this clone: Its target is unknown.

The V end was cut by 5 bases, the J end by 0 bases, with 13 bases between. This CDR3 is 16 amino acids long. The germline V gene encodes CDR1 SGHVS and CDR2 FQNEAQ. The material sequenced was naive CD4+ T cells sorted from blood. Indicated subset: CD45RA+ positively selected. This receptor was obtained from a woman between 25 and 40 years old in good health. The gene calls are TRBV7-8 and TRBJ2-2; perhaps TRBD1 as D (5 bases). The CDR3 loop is CASSPTRTSNTGELFF. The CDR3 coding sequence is TGTGCCAGCAGCCCCACGAGGACATCGAACACCGGGGAGCTGTTTTTT.